This is a list of T cell receptor beta chains from one sample in a study of regulatory T cells in long-lasting Graves disease. TCRdb reanalysed the multiplex PCR reads using MiXCR and keeps one entry per CDR3 protein. The profile shows roughly 420,000 distinct CDR3 sequences, about 17% of them singletons. The sample also formed part of further work on T cells in Graves' hyperthyroidism and ophthalmopathy.

The sample in question was peripheral blood mononuclear cells (PBMCs), obtained at new diagnosis, from a patient treated with antithyroid drugs. These receptors all come from a woman aged 30 to 39 with Graves disease. Each CDR3 is given with its conserved first and last residue. The order of the fields is J gene, V gene, clone size, D gene, CDR3 protein, CDR3 DNA. D genes are given only for firm matches. Some rows mark clone size as missing; the rest say once, few, many or name a class of expanded clone.

j_gene: TRBJ1-2; v_gene: TRBV7-3; abundance: many; d_gene: .; CDR3aa: CASSLNPQDSGLGYTF; CDR3nt: TGTGCCAGCAGCTTAAACCCTCAGGACAGCGGTCTTGGCTACACCTTC
j_gene: TRBJ1-2; v_gene: TRBV7-2; abundance: many; d_gene: .; CDR3aa: CASSLNPDTGYTF; CDR3nt: TGTGCCAGCAGCTTAAACCCGGATACTGGCTACACCTTC
j_gene: TRBJ1-5; v_gene: TRBV5-5; abundance: few; d_gene: TRBD1; CDR3aa: CASSDLNRGRGQPQHF; CDR3nt: TGTGCCAGCAGCGACCTGAACAGGGGGCGCGGGCAGCCCCAGCATTTT
j_gene: TRBJ2-3; v_gene: TRBV7-2; abundance: few; d_gene: TRBD2; CDR3aa: CASSLFRTSGNTDTQYF; CDR3nt: TGTGCCAGCAGCTTATTCCGTACTAGCGGGAACACAGATACGCAGTATTTT
j_gene: TRBJ1-5; v_gene: TRBV11-2; abundance: few; d_gene: .; CDR3aa: CASSFAGQPQHF; CDR3nt: TGTGCCAGCAGCTTCGCGGGTCAGCCCCAGCATTTT
j_gene: TRBJ2-7; v_gene: TRBV5-4; abundance: few; d_gene: .; CDR3aa: CASSLGFGEQYF; CDR3nt: TGTGCCAGCAGCTTGGGTTTCGGCGAGCAGTACTTC
j_gene: TRBJ2-7; v_gene: TRBV13; abundance: many; d_gene: .; CDR3aa: CASRRAGATYEQYF; CDR3nt: TGTGCCAGCAGAAGGGCGGGGGCCACCTACGAGCAGTACTTC
j_gene: TRBJ1-4; v_gene: TRBV19; abundance: many; d_gene: TRBD1; CDR3aa: CASSKQFSGGGGEKLFF; CDR3nt: TGTGCCAGTAGTAAACAATTCTCAGGGGGCGGAGGTGAAAAACTGTTTTTT
j_gene: TRBJ1-6; v_gene: TRBV20-1; abundance: .; d_gene: .; CDR3aa: CSAVQENNSPLHF; CDR3nt: TGCAGTGCTGTACAGGAGAACAATTCACCCCTCCACTTT
j_gene: TRBJ2-5; v_gene: TRBV28; abundance: many; d_gene: .; CDR3aa: CASSQKETQYF; CDR3nt: TGTGCCAGCAGTCAAAAAGAGACCCAGTACTTC
j_gene: TRBJ2-2; v_gene: TRBV28; abundance: many; d_gene: .; CDR3aa: CASSNGELFF; CDR3nt: TGTGCCAGCTCGAACGGGGAGCTGTTTTTT
j_gene: TRBJ2-1; v_gene: TRBV29-1; abundance: .; d_gene: TRBD2; CDR3aa: CSAVPGGSSYNEQFF; CDR3nt: TGCAGCGCAGTCCCGGGAGGGAGCTCCTACAATGAGCAGTTCTTC
j_gene: TRBJ2-7; v_gene: TRBV5-6; abundance: .; d_gene: .; CDR3aa: CASSLIRAYEQYF; CDR3nt: TGTGCCAGCAGCTTGATCAGGGCCTACGAGCAGTACTTC
j_gene: TRBJ1-5; v_gene: TRBV27; abundance: many; d_gene: .; CDR3aa: CASSLAMRLGQPQHF; CDR3nt: TGTGCCAGCAGCCTCGCCATGAGGTTGGGTCAGCCCCAGCATTTT
j_gene: TRBJ1-2; v_gene: TRBV6-5; abundance: .; d_gene: .; CDR3aa: CASSYGPQSGGYTF; CDR3nt: TGTGCCAGCAGTTATGGCCCCCAAAGCGGTGGCTACACCTTC
j_gene: TRBJ2-3; v_gene: TRBV4-2; abundance: many; d_gene: TRBD2; CDR3aa: CASRSTSGTDTQYF; CDR3nt: TGTGCCAGCAGATCGACTAGCGGCACAGATACGCAGTATTTT
j_gene: TRBJ1-2; v_gene: TRBV6-5; abundance: many; d_gene: .; CDR3aa: CASSSTGQRIYGYTF; CDR3nt: TGTGCCAGCAGTTCAACAGGGCAACGAATATATGGCTACACCTTC
j_gene: TRBJ1-3; v_gene: TRBV20-1; abundance: .; d_gene: .; CDR3aa: CSVRASSGNTIYF; CDR3nt: TGCAGTGTTAGGGCGAGCTCTGGAAACACCATATATTTT
j_gene: TRBJ1-5; v_gene: TRBV7-9; abundance: few; d_gene: TRBD1; CDR3aa: CASSRTGGGDQPQHF; CDR3nt: TGTGCCAGCAGCCGTACAGGGGGCGGGGATCAGCCCCAGCATTTT
j_gene: TRBJ2-4; v_gene: TRBV27; abundance: few; d_gene: TRBD1; CDR3aa: CASSLGQGDIQYF; CDR3nt: TGTGCCAGCAGTTTGGGCCAGGGGGACATTCAGTACTTC
j_gene: TRBJ2-5; v_gene: TRBV9; abundance: .; d_gene: TRBD1; CDR3aa: CASSVDRERTQYF; CDR3nt: TGTGCCAGCAGCGTCGACAGGGAGAGGACCCAGTACTTC
j_gene: TRBJ2-7; v_gene: TRBV20-1; abundance: many; d_gene: .; CDR3aa: CSAMAEIEQYF; CDR3nt: TGCAGTGCTATGGCGGAGATCGAGCAGTACTTC
j_gene: TRBJ1-1; v_gene: TRBV18; abundance: many; d_gene: .; CDR3aa: CASQEGDTEAFF; CDR3nt: TGTGCCAGCCAGGAGGGTGACACTGAAGCCTTCTTT
j_gene: TRBJ2-1; v_gene: TRBV19; abundance: few; d_gene: TRBD1; CDR3aa: CASRDRGQNEQFF; CDR3nt: TGTGCCAGTAGGGACAGGGGGCAAAATGAGCAGTTCTTC
j_gene: TRBJ2-2; v_gene: TRBV3-1; abundance: many; d_gene: .; CDR3aa: CASSSRQNTGELFF; CDR3nt: TGTGCCAGCAGTTCAAGACAAAACACCGGGGAGCTGTTTTTT
j_gene: TRBJ2-1; v_gene: TRBV7-2; abundance: .; d_gene: TRBD2; CDR3aa: CASSFLGLAGGTSYNEQFF; CDR3nt: TGTGCCAGCAGCTTTCTCGGACTAGCGGGGGGGACGTCCTACAATGAGCAGTTCTTC
j_gene: TRBJ2-1; v_gene: TRBV6-2/TRBV6-3; abundance: .; d_gene: TRBD2; CDR3aa: CASSYSATSDREQFF; CDR3nt: TGTGCCAGCAGTTACTCCGCGACTAGCGATCGTGAGCAGTTCTTC
j_gene: TRBJ2-7; v_gene: TRBV27; abundance: many; d_gene: .; CDR3aa: CASSLSPGGVPYEQYF; CDR3nt: TGTGCCAGCAGTTTATCGCCAGGGGGGGTCCCCTACGAGCAGTACTTC
j_gene: TRBJ2-5; v_gene: TRBV7-2; abundance: many; d_gene: .; CDR3aa: CASSTQFGPTETQYF; CDR3nt: TGTGCCAGCAGCACCCAATTTGGTCCCACGGAGACCCAGTACTTC
j_gene: TRBJ2-7; v_gene: TRBV20-1; abundance: .; d_gene: .; CDR3aa: CSARLRGGEQYF; CDR3nt: TGCAGTGCTAGGTTGCGGGGAGGCGAGCAGTACTTC
j_gene: TRBJ2-1; v_gene: TRBV18; abundance: .; d_gene: TRBD2; CDR3aa: CASSLLTSGRFGEQFF; CDR3nt: TGTGCCAGCTCACTCTTGACTAGCGGGAGATTTGGTGAGCAGTTCTTC
j_gene: TRBJ2-1; v_gene: TRBV15; abundance: many; d_gene: TRBD1; CDR3aa: CATSRVGTGINEQFF; CDR3nt: TGTGCCACCAGCAGAGTAGGGACAGGGATTAATGAGCAGTTCTTC
j_gene: TRBJ1-2; v_gene: TRBV6-1; abundance: few; d_gene: TRBD1; CDR3aa: CATAGQGYSYTF; CDR3nt: TGTGCCACCGCGGGACAGGGCTATAGCTACACCTTC
j_gene: TRBJ1-5; v_gene: TRBV28; abundance: few; d_gene: TRBD1; CDR3aa: CASSPGGRQPQHF; CDR3nt: TGTGCCAGCAGTCCAGGGGGCCGGCAGCCCCAGCATTTT
j_gene: TRBJ2-7; v_gene: TRBV9; abundance: many; d_gene: .; CDR3aa: CASSVRGGEQYF; CDR3nt: TGTGCCAGCAGCGTCAGGGGGGGCGAGCAGTACTTC
j_gene: TRBJ2-1; v_gene: TRBV28; abundance: many; d_gene: .; CDR3aa: CASSPVGLHNEQFF; CDR3nt: TGTGCCAGCAGTCCTGTCGGCCTTCACAATGAGCAGTTCTTC